The 32 T cell receptor beta chains in this list originate from one sample, sequenced in a study of blood T cell repertoires in COVID-19. Measured with immunoSEQ multiplex PCR; TCRdb has only the in-frame clones, and not every one. The repertoire consists of around 260,000 clones, with 86% occurring once and the leading ten covering under 2.5%. The sample was peripheral blood. The source of these receptors is a man aged 30-40 years with active or convalescent COVID-19.

This clone was counted only a few times. V and J are TRBV15 and TRBJ1-2; tentative D call: TRBD1 (6 bases). The CDR3 contains 15 residues. From germline, CDR1 is LNHNV and CDR2 YYDKDF (reference sequence). Trimming took off 0 bases at V and 8 bases at J, with 16 bases between the two ends. The CDR3 DNA is TGTGCCACCAGCAGAGATATCGGACAGCTGGGCGGCTACACCTTC. This translates into CATSRDIGQLGGYTF.

V is TRBV27 and J is TRBJ1-5, with D unclear. Germline V gives CDR1 MNHEY, CDR2 SMNVEV (reference sequence). The CDR3 consists of 13 residues. The V and J ends lost 8 bases and 0 bases respectively, with 8 bases between them. Here the CDR3 DNA reads TGTGCCAGCGGCATATATAGCAATCAGCCCCAGCATTTT. This codes for CASGIYSNQPQHF.

The rearrangement links TRBV6-5 to TRBJ1-2; TRBD1 aligns across 9 bases. V lost 5 bases to trimming and J lost 4 bases; unmatched junction nucleotides: 5. The CDR3 runs 14 residues. Germline CDR1 reads MNHEY; CDR2 reads SVGAGI. The CDR3 loop is CASSTTGGGYGYTF. In DNA, the CDR3 is TGTGCCAGCAGTACAACAGGGGGCGGCTATGGCTACACCTTC.

The gene calls are TRBV6-5 and TRBJ1-3; no clear D gene. This CDR3 has 12 residues. Germline CDR1 and CDR2: MNHEY and SVGAGI. Trimming pared 8 bases from V and 9 bases from J, leaving 14 bases between. The CDR3 reads CASRKSGGTIYF. CDR3 sequence (DNA): TGTGCCAGCCGGAAGTCAGGAGGCACCATATATTTT.

This clone was detected once. The chain employs TRBV5-4 and TRBJ1-4, with 8 bases that match TRBD1. The germline gives CDR1 SGHNT, CDR2 YYREEE (reference sequence). V lost 4 bases and J lost 8; bases outside the gene matches: 4. There are 13 residues in the CDR3. The CDR3 sequence is CASSVDRVEKLFF. DNA for the CDR3: TGTGCCAGCAGCGTGGACAGGGTCGAAAAACTGTTTTTT.

V usage is TRBV7-2 and J usage is TRBJ1-2; possibly TRBD1 for D (6 bases). CDR3 length: 15 residues. Germline CDR1 is SGHTA and CDR2 is FQGNSA. V shed 5 bases and J shed 2 bases, with 15 bases lying between them. The CDR3 loop is CASSPRRGENYGYTF. DNA of the CDR3: TGTGCCAGCAGCCCACGCAGGGGAGAGAACTATGGCTACACCTTC.

The CDR3 bases are TGTGCCAGCAGTTGGGACAGGGACCGTCCCCAGCATTTT. Protein product: CASSWDRDRPQHF. The rearrangement links TRBV6-5 to TRBJ1-5; 9 positions agree with TRBD1. The germline V gene encodes CDR1 MNHEY and CDR2 SVGAGI. CDR3 size: 13 residues. The trim removed 4 bases at V and 10 bases at J, leaving 5 bases unmatched.

The chain is built from TRBV9 and TRBJ1-2; D is perhaps TRBD1 (5 bases). CDR1 and CDR2 (germline): SGDLS, YYNGEE. The CDR3 is 11 amino acids. Trimming cost V 4 bases and J 10 bases, with 11 bases left between them. CDR3 sequence (DNA): TGTGCCAGCAGCATGGGACTGTACTACACCTTC. This gives the protein CASSMGLYYTF.

The gene calls are TRBV7-9 and TRBJ1-2; 12 bases are shared with TRBD1. V was pared by 4 bases and J by 7 bases, with 7 bases of the junction left unmatched. This CDR3 has 15 residues. The germline gives CDR1 SEHNR, CDR2 FQNEAQ (reference sequence). This CDR3 is CASSSPGQGASGYTF. The CDR3 DNA reads TGTGCCAGCAGCTCCCCGGGACAGGGGGCAAGTGGCTACACCTTC.

The rearrangement links TRBV7-9 to TRBJ1-1; D gene unclear. From germline, CDR1 is SEHNR and CDR2 FQNEAQ (reference sequence). The CDR3 extends over 11 amino acids. Trimming pared 4 bases from V and 3 bases from J, leaving 3 bases between. The CDR3 sequence is CASSSDTEAFF. CDR3 nucleotide sequence: TGTGCCAGCAGCTCTGACACTGAAGCTTTCTTT.

The chain is built from TRBV27 and TRBJ2-1, with D perhaps matching TRBD2 (5 bases). Germline V CDR1 and CDR2: MNHEY, SMNVEV (reference sequence). V lost 9 bases to trimming and J lost 3 bases, with 18 bases between them. The CDR3 has 15 residues. The CDR3 DNA follows: TGTGCCAGTATGGCGGGCCGATCTAACTACAATGAGCAGTTCTTC. This codes for CASMAGRSNYNEQFF.

V and J are TRBV29-1 and TRBJ2-7; possible D gene TRBD1, 7 bases. Germline V gene data show CDR1 as SQVTM and CDR2 as ANQGSEA. This CDR3 spans 15 amino acids. Trimming took 2 bases from V and 0 from J, leaving 14 bases between them. The CDR3 spells CSVERGRDSSYEQYF. The DNA for the CDR3 is TGCAGCGTTGAAAGGGGGCGGGACAGCTCCTACGAGCAGTACTTC.

The chain links TRBV5-4 to TRBJ2-7; the match to TRBD1 covers 8 bases. Losses at the gene ends were 1 base for V and 2 bases for J; bases not matched to a gene: 5. The CDR3 contains 15 residues. Germline V lookup: CDR1 SGHNT, CDR2 YYREEE (reference sequence). The CDR3 region is CASSLLAQGAYEQYF. The CDR3 nucleotides read TGTGCCAGCAGCTTGTTAGCACAGGGGGCCTACGAGCAGTACTTC.

The rearrangement joins TRBV29-1 to TRBJ2-6; D perhaps matches TRBD1 (5 bases). Germline-derived CDR1 and CDR2 are SQVTM and ANQGSEA. With 6 bases removed from V and 1 base from J, the gap between germline ends came to 19 bases. The CDR3 totals 17 residues. The CDR3 DNA follows: TGCAGCGTCCCTAGACAGTCCGTTTCATCTGGGGCCAACGTCCTGACTTTC. It yields the protein CSVPRQSVSSGANVLTF.

This clone was observed a handful of times. The gene calls are TRBV7-9 and TRBJ1-6; maybe TRBD1 (6 bases). CDR1 is SEHNR and CDR2 is FQNEAQ in the germline V gene (reference sequence). The length of the CDR3 is 15 residues. Trimming removed 1 base at V and 7 bases at J, with 11 bases between. CDR3 protein: CASSLGQGFNSPLHF. CDR3 in DNA: TGTGCCAGCAGCTTAGGCCAGGGGTTCAATTCACCCCTCCACTTT.

This clone was seen just once. The chain combines TRBV7-7 with TRBJ2-1; D possibly corresponds to TRBD2 (7 bases). V lost 5 bases and J 8 bases, leaving 22 bases between the germline ends. CDR3 length: 16 residues. Germline V gene data show CDR1 as SSHAT and CDR2 as FNYEAQ (reference sequence). The CDR3 is CASSPTRGRGADEQFF. As DNA, the CDR3 is TGTGCCAGCAGCCCGACTAGGGGACGGGGGGCTGATGAGCAGTTCTTC.

V gene TRBV3-1 (or the pseudogene TRBV3-2) combines with J gene TRBJ1-2; a possible D gene is TRBD1 (6 bases). This CDR3 is built from 13 residues. Trimming shortened V by 1 base and J by 8 bases, and 11 bases separated the two germline ends. Germline V lookup: CDR1 LGHDT, CDR2 YNNKEL (reference sequence). DNA for the CDR3: TGTGCCAGCAGCCAAGGGACAGCGGCAGGCTACACCTTC. Protein product: CASSQGTAAGYTF.

This clone was seen only once. The genes are TRBV7-9 and TRBJ2-7; TRBD1 might be the D (5 bases). There are 13 residues in the CDR3. CDR1 SEHNR and CDR2 FQNEAQ come from the germline V gene (reference sequence). V was cut by 3 bases and J by 4 bases, with 10 bases left in between. The DNA of the CDR3 is TGTGCCAGCAGCTTTTCAAACAGGTACGAGCAGTACTTC. Translating gives CASSFSNRYEQYF.

This clone was observed a single time. The V call is TRBV5-6, the J call TRBJ2-2, with 14 bases aligning to TRBD2. J gave up 5 bases and V 2 bases, and 2 bases lay outside the gene matches. This CDR3 has 16 amino acids. Germline V gives CDR1 SGHDT, CDR2 YYEEEE. DNA for the CDR3: TGTGCCAGCAGCTTCGGACTAGCGGGGGGTACCGGGGAGCTGTTTTTT. Its translation is CASSFGLAGGTGELFF.

The V call is TRBV12-3 or TRBV12-4, the J call TRBJ2-1, with D uncertain. Trimming removed 5 bases from V and 3 bases from J, with 8 bases in between. The CDR3 totals 13 residues. For the CDR3, the DNA is TGTGCCAGCAGTGGCCTCAACTACAATGAGCAGTTCTTC. Its translation is CASSGLNYNEQFF.

The chain has TRBV5-4 and TRBJ2-2; perhaps TRBD2 as D (7 bases). Germline values: CDR1 SGHNT, CDR2 YYREEE (reference sequence). The germline V and J ends were trimmed by 4 bases and 7 bases, with 14 bases remaining between them. CDR3 length: 14 amino acids. The DNA of the CDR3 is TGTGCCAGCAGCGGGAGGGGGGCCGGCGGGGAGCTGTTTTTT. Protein: CASSGRGAGGELFF.

This chain uses TRBV5-1 with TRBJ2-1, with TRBD1 identical over 8 bases. The CDR3 is 15 amino acids. The germline V gene has CDR1 SGHRS and CDR2 YFSETQ. V was pared by 3 bases and J by 8 bases, with 10 bases of the junction left unmatched. CDR3 nucleotides: TGCGCCAGCAGCTACCAGGACAGGGCTTCGTATGAGCAGTTCTTC. As protein: CASSYQDRASYEQFF.

V and J are TRBV7-8 and TRBJ2-7; 10 bases are shared with TRBD1. V lost 4 bases and J lost 2; bases outside the gene matches: 17. This CDR3 has 19 residues. Germline CDR1 and CDR2: SGHVS and FQNEAQ. CDR3: CASSSLRGTGATKTYEQYF. CDR3 coding DNA: TGTGCCAGCAGCTCACTAAGAGGGACAGGGGCGACCAAAACCTACGAGCAGTACTTC.

The chain links TRBV18 to TRBJ2-1, with TRBD1 matching over 7 bases. The germline CDR1 and CDR2 sequences are KGHSH and LQKENI. J lost 4 bases, V lost 2 bases, and 5 bases had no gene match. The CDR3 covers 15 residues. CDR3 protein: CASSPDRVSYNEQFF. CDR3 coding DNA: TGTGCCAGCTCACCAGACAGGGTATCGTACAATGAGCAGTTCTTC.

The count of this clone is one. The chain carries TRBV6-1 and TRBJ2-6; weak D call: TRBD1 (5 bases). Deletions cut 3 bases from V and 4 bases from J, with 10 bases between. This CDR3 comprises 15 residues. The germline V gene has CDR1 MNHNS and CDR2 SASEGT. CDR3 DNA: TGTGCCAGCAGTGACAGGGCCTCGGGGGCCAACGTCCTGACTTTC. Its translation: CASSDRASGANVLTF.

This rearrangement joins TRBV27 to TRBJ1-5; D unclear. Trimming shortened V by 9 bases and J by 0 bases, and 6 bases separated the two germline ends. This CDR3 is 12 amino acids long. Germline CDR1 MNHEY, CDR2 SMNVEV (reference sequence). CDR3 loop: CARLYSNQPQHF. In DNA, the CDR3 is TGTGCCAGGTTGTATAGCAATCAGCCCCAGCATTTT.

About this clone itself: A read error may account for a junction end that differs from germline. The V gene is TRBV5-4, the J gene TRBJ2-1, with 9 bases that match TRBD2. This CDR3 has 13 residues. Germline CDR1 SGHNT, CDR2 YYREEE (reference sequence). As DNA, the CDR3 is TGTGCCAGCAGCTACCGTAATCCTAGCGGGGAGATCTTC. Translated, it gives CASSYRNPSGEIF.

The CDR3 region has the DNA TGTGCCAGTAGGGCGGACAGTTCCCCGAACACTGAAGCTTTCTTT. Its protein product is CASRADSSPNTEAFF. V is TRBV19 and J is TRBJ1-1, with D possibly matching TRBD1 (6 bases). CDR3 length equals 15 residues. Trimming removed 6 bases from V and 1 base from J, with 15 bases in between. CDR1 is LNHDA, CDR2 SQIVND, per germline (reference sequence). The entire variable domain, with the rest obtained from reference TRBV19 and TRBJ1-1, is as follows: DGGITQSPKYLFRKEGQNVTLSCEQNLNHDAMYWYRQDPGQGLRLIYYSQIVNDFQKGDIAEGYSVSREKKESFPLTVTSAQKNPTAFYLCASRADSSPNTEAFFGQGTRLTVV.

The rearrangement joins TRBV6-6 to TRBJ2-5; D is unclear. This CDR3 comprises 14 residues. V was shortened by 7 bases and J by 5 bases, with 17 bases between the two germline ends. Germline CDR1 is MNHNY and CDR2 is SVGAGI (reference sequence). Here the CDR3 reads CASIPGIAAETQYF. The DNA for the CDR3 is TGTGCCAGCATCCCGGGTATTGCCGCGGAGACCCAGTACTTC.

The chain recombines TRBV3-1 (or the pseudogene TRBV3-2) with TRBJ2-3, with 8 bases identical to TRBD2. There are 17 residues in the CDR3. CDR1 LGHDT and CDR2 YNNKEL come from the germline V gene (reference sequence). With 0 bases clipped from V and 1 base from J, the junction kept 6 bases outside the gene matches. CDR3 nucleotides: TGTGCCAGCAGCCAAGATCTTTGGCGGGGGGGCACAGATACGCAGTATTTT. Amino acid sequence: CASSQDLWRGGTDTQYF.

The rearrangement uses TRBV11-3 and TRBJ2-1; 9 nucleotides agree with TRBD2. V lost 4 bases, J lost 4 bases, and 14 bases stayed unmatched. The CDR3 spans 18 residues. CDR1 and CDR2 from the germline V gene are SGHNT and YENEEA. CDR3 DNA: TGTGCCAGCAGCTCCCCGGGTGGTAGCGGGGGATCTTACAATGAGCAGTTCTTC. Amino acid sequence: CASSSPGGSGGSYNEQFF.

V and J are TRBV4-1 and TRBJ2-7; D is perhaps TRBD2 (5 bases). The CDR3 length is 14 residues. The ends were cut back, 3 bases at V and 4 bases at J, with 13 bases in the middle. From germline, CDR1 is MGHRA and CDR2 YSYEKL. The CDR3 DNA follows: TGCGCCAGCAGCCAGAGCCTTCTAGCTTACGAGCAGTACTTC. Its translation is CASSQSLLAYEQYF.